Listed below are T cell receptor beta chains from one sample, sequenced in a study of blood T cell repertoires in COVID-19. Repertoires were generated with immunoSEQ multiplex PCR, while TCRdb's copy carries only in-frame clones and drops some. The table has under 350,000 clones, about nine tenths seen once. Sequencing was performed on PBMCs or T cells enriched from blood (not recorded which). These TCRs come from a woman aged 40-49 years who had recovered from COVID-19. Each CDR3 is given with its conserved first and last residue. D genes are given only for firm matches. Some rows mark clone size as missing; the rest say once, few, many or name a class of expanded clone.

V gene,J gene,D gene,clone size,CDR3 protein,CDR3 DNA
TRBV30,TRBJ1-2,TRBD1,.,CAWSDSGGQINYGYTF,TGTGCCTGGAGTGATAGTGGGGGACAGATCAACTATGGCTACACCTTC
TRBV11-3,TRBJ2-1,.,.,CASRGAGISGEQFF,TGTGCCAGCAGAGGGGCCGGAATCTCGGGTGAGCAGTTCTTC
TRBV5-1,TRBJ1-1,TRBD1,.,CASSLEQGATEAFF,TGCGCCAGCAGCTTGGAACAGGGGGCCACTGAAGCTTTCTTT
TRBV6-4,TRBJ2-1,TRBD2,.,CASSDSTSGRSEQFF,TGTGCCAGCAGTGACTCGACTAGCGGGAGGAGTGAGCAGTTCTTC
TRBV5-4,TRBJ2-5,.,.,CASSTTGLETQYF,TGTGCCAGCAGCACAACAGGGTTGGAGACCCAGTACTTC
TRBV18,TRBJ1-1,TRBD1,.,CASSPVVRTGNTEAFF,TGTGCCAGCTCACCAGTCGTCAGGACAGGCAACACTGAAGCTTTCTTT
TRBV5-5,TRBJ1-6,TRBD1,.,CASSPWTGGRNSPLHF,TGTGCCAGCAGCCCCTGGACAGGGGGCCGTAATTCACCCCTCCACTTT
TRBV7-9,TRBJ1-3,.,few,CASSAETPGSGNTIYF,TGTGCCAGCAGCGCCGAAACCCCAGGGTCTGGAAACACCATATATTTT
TRBV6-5,TRBJ1-2,TRBD1,few,CASRKAGQALGYTF,TGTGCCAGCAGAAAGGCGGGACAGGCTTTGGGCTACACCTTC
TRBV7-6,TRBJ2-2,TRBD2,.,CASSLGLAGVSEELFF,TGTGCCAGCAGCTTGGGACTAGCGGGAGTGTCCGAGGAGCTGTTTTTT
TRBV13,TRBJ1-5,.,.,CASSSPRVSRTVSNQPQHF,TGTGCCAGCAGCTCCCCGCGGGTCTCTCGGACGGTTAGCAATCAGCCCCAGCATTTT
TRBV6-5,TRBJ1-6,.,.,CASRRPGTNSSPLHF,TGTGCCAGTCGCAGGCCGGGAACCAATAGTTCACCCCTCCACTTT
TRBV7-8,TRBJ2-5,.,.,CASRKAGGTQETQYF,TGTGCCAGCAGGAAAGCCGGCGGGACGCAAGAGACCCAGTACTTC
TRBV27,TRBJ1-2,.,.,CASSPRGVHYTF,TGTGCCAGCAGTCCCCGGGGGGTCCACTACACCTTC
TRBV10-2,TRBJ1-3,.,.,CASSDPSQGLSGNTIYF,TGCGCCAGCAGTGACCCTTCACAGGGCCTCTCTGGAAACACCATATATTTT
TRBV7-3,TRBJ1-1,.,.,CASSLSGSGMNTEAFF,TGTGCCAGCAGCCTATCGGGATCGGGGATGAACACTGAAGCTTTCTTT